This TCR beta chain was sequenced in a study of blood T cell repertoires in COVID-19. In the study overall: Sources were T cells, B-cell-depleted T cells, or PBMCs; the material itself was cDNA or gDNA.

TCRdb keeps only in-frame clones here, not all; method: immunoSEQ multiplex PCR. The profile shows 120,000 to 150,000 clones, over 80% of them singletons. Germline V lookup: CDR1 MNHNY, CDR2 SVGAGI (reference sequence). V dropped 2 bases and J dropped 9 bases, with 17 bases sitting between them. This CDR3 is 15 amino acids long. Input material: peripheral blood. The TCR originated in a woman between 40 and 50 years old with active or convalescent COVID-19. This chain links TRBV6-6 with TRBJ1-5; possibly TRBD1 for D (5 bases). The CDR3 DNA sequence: TGTGCCAGCAGTTACCCGCCTGGACAAGGTGGGCCCCAGCATTTT. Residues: CASSYPPGQGGPQHF.